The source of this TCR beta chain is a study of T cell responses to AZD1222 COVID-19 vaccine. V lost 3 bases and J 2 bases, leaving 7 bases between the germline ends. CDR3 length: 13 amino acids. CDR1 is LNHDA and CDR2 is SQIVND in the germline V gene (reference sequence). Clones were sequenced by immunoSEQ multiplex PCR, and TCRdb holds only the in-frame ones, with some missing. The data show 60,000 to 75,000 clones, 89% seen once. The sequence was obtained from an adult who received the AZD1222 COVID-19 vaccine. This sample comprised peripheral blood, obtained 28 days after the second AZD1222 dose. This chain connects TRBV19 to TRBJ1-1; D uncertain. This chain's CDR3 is CASSIAFNTEAFF. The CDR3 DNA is TGTGCCAGTAGTATTGCCTTTAACACTGAAGCTTTCTTT.